This TCR beta chain was recovered during a study of T-cell reconstitution after alpha-beta-depleted transplantation in children. This clonotype was counted between two and nine times. TCRbeta library construction was performed incorporating unique molecular identifiers. TCRdb analysed the PCR reads with MiXCR anew, one entry per CDR3 protein. Of about 340,000 distinct CDR3 sequences listed, less than 15% were seen once; the top ten hold 4% to 5.5%. The CDR3 extends over 14 amino acids. Trimming stripped 6 bases from V and 5 bases from J, with 17 bases between. The germline gives CDR1 DFQATT, CDR2 SNEGSKA (reference sequence).

This chain joins TRBV20-1 and TRBJ1-5; TRBD1 is a possible D gene (6 bases). The origin of this receptor is a human donor who donated a stem cell graft to a child with Fanconi anemia. The specimen was PBMCs, collected from the stem cell graft. CDR3 sequence reads: CSAPRGGGDQPQHF. CDR3 coding DNA: TGCAGTGCCCCACGTGGGGGCGGGGATCAGCCCCAGCATTTT.